The rows below give T cell receptor beta chains drawn from one sample of a study of identifying expanded T cells in peripheral blood. Libraries were prepared by immunoSEQ multiplex PCR; TCRdb keeps only in-frame clonotypes and omits some of them. The data hold fewer than 60,000 clones, with less than 85% observed a single time. Input material: blood. These receptors originate from a person aged 18 to 75 in good health. Both conserved end residues are part of each CDR3. Each record gives: D gene, J gene, V gene, CDR3 protein. The D gene is left open where the match is weak.

d_gene: -; j_gene: TRBJ2-3; v_gene: TRBV29-1; CDR3aa: CSVDKGTDTQYF
d_gene: TRBD1; j_gene: TRBJ1-2; v_gene: TRBV6-5; CDR3aa: CASRRSGTDNYGYTF
d_gene: -; j_gene: TRBJ1-1; v_gene: TRBV7-2; CDR3aa: CASSLDFLNTEAFF
d_gene: TRBD1; j_gene: TRBJ1-3; v_gene: TRBV2; CDR3aa: CASSIEGTGAGNTIYF
d_gene: TRBD1; j_gene: TRBJ1-5; v_gene: TRBV19; CDR3aa: CASRPRGGQPQHF
d_gene: TRBD1; j_gene: TRBJ1-1; v_gene: TRBV5-1; CDR3aa: CASSFETGSTEAFF
d_gene: TRBD1; j_gene: TRBJ2-1; v_gene: TRBV19; CDR3aa: CASSPGDRPIYNEQFF
d_gene: TRBD1; j_gene: TRBJ1-2; v_gene: TRBV30; CDR3aa: CAWTVGQGNYGYTF
d_gene: TRBD1; j_gene: TRBJ1-4; v_gene: TRBV7-8; CDR3aa: CASSLSGGSEKLFF
d_gene: -; j_gene: TRBJ2-7; v_gene: TRBV7-9; CDR3aa: CASSLGTLGGKQYF
d_gene: -; j_gene: TRBJ2-2; v_gene: TRBV5-1; CDR3aa: CASSLSQGPTGELFF
d_gene: -; j_gene: TRBJ2-1; v_gene: TRBV9; CDR3aa: CASSVEDSSYNEQFF